A selection of T cell receptor beta chains follows, all from one sample in a study of shared clonotypes between healthy human individuals. This table comes from immunoSEQ multiplex PCR, and its TCRdb copy is limited to in-frame clones, with some not included. The sample yields 2 million to 2.5 million clones, about 90% seen once. Sequences were obtained from naive CD4+ T cells from PBMCs. Receptors were obtained from a man in his late teens or twenties in good health. Some clones in this sample may be carry-over from other donors' samples. Both conserved end residues are part of each CDR3. D genes are given only for firm matches. Expanded clones get a size class; other rows say once, few or many, or leave the size out.

j_call v_call d_call clone_size cdr3_nt cdr3_aa
TRBJ1-2 TRBV5-4 NA NA TGTGCCAGCAGCTTGGGTCAGTCCTATGGCTACACCTTC CASSLGQSYGYTF
TRBJ1-4 TRBV6-5 NA NA TGTGCCAGCACTGAGTTGGTTTCGGTTGAAAAACTGTTTTTT CASTELVSVEKLFF
TRBJ2-3 TRBV5-1 NA NA TGCGCCAGCAGCTTGGAAGGTACCACAGATACGCAGTATTTT CASSLEGTTDTQYF
TRBJ1-5 TRBV5-3 NA NA TGTGCCAGAAGCTCCACCTACAGGAGGGTGTGCAATCAGCCCCAGCATTTT CARSSTYRRVCNQPQHF
TRBJ2-1 TRBV28 NA NA TGTGCCAGCAGTTTCAGGTCTTTTGAGCAGTTCTTC CASSFRSFEQFF
TRBJ2-4 TRBV4-3 NA NA TGCGCCAGCAGCCAAGATAGGATCGTGACTGGAAACATTCAGTACTTC CASSQDRIVTGNIQYF
TRBJ2-7 TRBV9 TRBD1 NA TGTGCCAGCAGCGTAGAGACAGGGGGCTACGAGCAGTACTTC CASSVETGGYEQYF
TRBJ1-2 TRBV7-9 TRBD1 NA TGTGCCAGCAGCTACAATGCCGGGACAGCCTATGGCTACACCTTC CASSYNAGTAYGYTF
TRBJ2-1 TRBV2 NA NA TGTGCCAGCAGTGAACCCCCCGACAGAGGCGAGCAGTTCTTC CASSEPPDRGEQFF
TRBJ1-2 TRBV11-2 NA NA TGTGCCAGCAGCGGCGGACTGAATAACTATGGCTACACCTTC CASSGGLNNYGYTF
TRBJ1-1 TRBV11-2 TRBD1 NA TGTGCCAGCAGCTTCGAGACAGGGGACGAAGCTTTCTTT CASSFETGDEAFF
TRBJ1-1 TRBV27 NA few TGTGCCAGCAGTTTATTTTGGGGGGTCACTGAAGCTTTCTTT CASSLFWGVTEAFF
TRBJ1-5 TRBV5-1 NA NA TGCGCCAGCAGCTTGATCCCATCTCGGCAGCCCCAGCATTTT CASSLIPSRQPQHF
TRBJ2-4 TRBV18 TRBD1 NA TGTGCCAGCTCACCACGACCCCCGGGACAGGGGTTCAAAAACATTCAGTACTTC CASSPRPPGQGFKNIQYF
TRBJ1-2 TRBV5-1 NA NA TGCGCCAGCAGCCCAGACGGGGGCATCTATGGCTACACCTTC CASSPDGGIYGYTF
TRBJ1-2 TRBV9 NA NA TGTGCCAGCAGCGTAGACGGCAGCTTAGCTAACTATGGCTACACCTTC CASSVDGSLANYGYTF
TRBJ2-5 TRBV7-9 NA NA TGTGCCAGCAGCCTAAGGACCGAAGAGACCCAGTACTTC CASSLRTEETQYF
TRBJ2-5 TRBV11-2 NA once TGTGCCAGCAGGCCCACAGGGTATGAGACCCAGTACTTC CASRPTGYETQYF
TRBJ2-5 TRBV5-4 TRBD2 NA TGTGCCAGCAGCTCCCTGGGGGGGGAAGAGACCCAGTACTTC CASSSLGGEETQYF
TRBJ1-1 TRBV2 NA NA TGTGCCAGCAGTTACCAAAAATGGCGGACTGAAGCTTTCTTT CASSYQKWRTEAFF
TRBJ2-6 TRBV13 NA NA TGTGCCAGCAGCTTCTACACCTCTGGGGCCAACGTCCTGACTTTC CASSFYTSGANVLTF
TRBJ2-1 TRBV6-5 TRBD2 once TGTGCCAGCAGTTACTCGACTAGCGGGAGTCTGTATGAGCAGTTCTTC CASSYSTSGSLYEQFF
TRBJ2-7 TRBV7-2 TRBD2 NA TGTGCCAGCAGCTTCGCTCGAGGAGGGAGGGGCGAGCAGTACTTC CASSFARGGRGEQYF
TRBJ2-1 TRBV9 NA NA TGTGCCAGCAGCTTCACTAGACGTGGGGATGAGCAGTTCTTC CASSFTRRGDEQFF
TRBJ1-5 TRBV6-1 NA NA TGTGCCAGCAGTGAAGGTCGATGGGGCGTCAGCAATCAGCCCCAGCATTTT CASSEGRWGVSNQPQHF
TRBJ1-5 TRBV28 NA NA TGTGCCAGCAGTCCACCGAATAATCAGCCCCAGCATTTT CASSPPNNQPQHF
TRBJ2-3 TRBV6-6 NA NA TGTGCCAGCAGAAGAGCAGTGAGCGGGTGGGATACGCAGTATTTT CASRRAVSGWDTQYF
TRBJ2-2 TRBV9 NA NA TGTGCCAGCAGCGTAGGGGGTTCCACCGGGGAGCTGTTTTTT CASSVGGSTGELFF
TRBJ2-1 TRBV19 NA NA TGTGCCAGTAGTATCGCGAGGGGCAGTGAGCAGTTCTTC CASSIARGSEQFF
TRBJ2-2 TRBV18 NA NA TGTGCCAGCTCAACCGTACTAGCAGGGGCCGGGGAGCTGTTTTTT CASSTVLAGAGELFF
TRBJ1-2 TRBV28 NA NA TGTGCCAGCAGTTTTGGTGGAACCTATGGCTACACCTTC CASSFGGTYGYTF
TRBJ2-2 TRBV5-6 NA NA TGTGCCAGCAGCTTGGATGTGGTCGGGGAGCTGTTTTTT CASSLDVVGELFF
TRBJ1-5 TRBV6-6 NA NA TGTGCCAGCAGCCCATTTGAAGGGAGGCAGCCCCAGCATTTT CASSPFEGRQPQHF
TRBJ2-1 TRBV11-2 TRBD2 NA TGTGCCAGCAGACCTATAGCGGGAGGCCGCAGGAATGAGCAGTTCTTC CASRPIAGGRRNEQFF
TRBJ1-3 TRBV28 NA NA TGTGCCAGCAGTCCCCATAGGAAAAGTGGAAACACCATATATTTT CASSPHRKSGNTIYF
TRBJ1-4 TRBV2 NA NA TGTGCCAGCAGTGAGGTCAGTCGGGAAAAACTGTTTTTT CASSEVSREKLFF
TRBJ2-5 TRBV18 NA NA TGTGCCAGCTCACCAGCTACGTCGCCACAAGAGACCCAGTACTTC CASSPATSPQETQYF
TRBJ2-5 TRBV7-9 NA NA TGTGCCAGCAGCTTAGTTGAGACCCAGTACTTC CASSLVETQYF
TRBJ1-5 TRBV7-9 NA NA TGTGCCAGCAGCTTAGGTCAGGGGAATTGGAATCAGCCCCAGCATTTT CASSLGQGNWNQPQHF
TRBJ2-2 TRBV10-3 TRBD1 NA TGTGCCATCAGTGAGTCAGGGGGCTCTGGCACCGGGGAGCTGTTTTTT CAISESGGSGTGELFF